This T cell receptor (beta chain) is drawn from a study of blood T cells in healthy people across ages (dated by TCRdb to between 2015 and 2016). Looking at the study overall: In model experiments, template switching captured about one uniquely barcoded TCR beta cDNA molecule for every two T cells. Using deep sequencing normalized with unique cDNA molecular identifiers, the study measured how TCR beta repertoire diversity changes with age. The donors were split into four age groups: young (average 16 years), middle-aged (about 40), aged (more than 55) and long-lived (roughly 88). To avoid experimental bias, donors of different ages were spread randomly across the sequencing lanes. For two donors (one aged 18 to 29 and one aged 80 or older), the study analyzed two additional independent replicas of 1 million unique cDNA reads from the same blood draw.

The donors were 40 or so Caucasian individuals from Russia, aged roughly 6 to 95 years, who were systemically healthy. Each donor gave approximately 9.3 milliliters of peripheral blood, collected into EDTA-treated Vacutainer tubes. PBMCs were isolated by Ficoll-Paque density-gradient centrifugation, with at least 6.5 million obtained per sample. Total RNA, at least 6 micrograms per sample, was extracted from PBMCs with Trizol reagent. For every donor, flow cytometry on a PBMC aliquot measured the percentage of naive CD45RAhigh/CD27high T cells. Trimming removed 0 bases from V and 7 bases from J, leaving 16 bases between the germline ends. In the germline V gene (reference sequence), CDR1 corresponds to DFQATT and CDR2 to SNEGSKA. The CDR3 contains 15 residues, cysteine and phenylalanine counted. Here the CDR3 DNA is all that survives: 45 bases in frame from base 1. What the work shows at the level of the full study, not this receptor alone: Donor CMV infection status was unknown, potentially confounding age-related changes in expanded clonotypes. Bulk unsorted PBMC profiling prevented conclusive comparison of naive and antigen-experienced compartments. The percentage of naive T cells measured by flow cytometry correlated strongly with observed TCR beta diversity. Observed TCR beta diversity per million T cells fell roughly linearly with age, and a significant reduction was already apparent by age roughly 40. Estimates of total diversity from one million sequenced T cells were regarded as lower bounds and underestimates. Compared with the aged group, the long-lived group had more naive CD4+ T cells, fewer expanded clones and increased TCR diversity, suggesting age selection.

This clonotype was observed a handful of times. The antigen it recognizes is unknown. Base-call qualities are not available, and no considerably larger clone is one nucleotide away. Receptor libraries were prepared by 5' RACE. A second PCR of roughly 7 to 12 cycles was run with a J-beta primer mix and a sample-barcoded 5' primer. A unique molecular identifier was introduced onto each TCR beta cDNA molecule by a template-switch 5' adaptor carrying 12 random nucleotides. Each sample yielded at least 3 million CDR3-containing paired-end reads. First-strand cDNA was synthesized from all RNA with the Mint cDNA synthesis kit, primed by a TRBC-specific oligonucleotide. Following uracil-DNA glycosylase treatment, a first 18-cycle PCR with universal primers M1SS and BC2_uni_R was performed on all cDNA. In the authors' own workflow: For normalization, 1 million high-quality reads were randomly selected from each sample, with every read carrying a distinct molecular identifier. Reads sharing molecular identifiers were discarded rather than binned into consensus sequences. CDR3 identification, clonotype clustering and error correction used MiTCR with a Q25 quality threshold and the strictest error-elimination algorithm. A nonparametric unseen species model with Euler transformation was used to estimate lower-bound total TCR beta diversity. TCRdb redid the processing of the public reads, applying fastp at Q25 and MiXCR, and retained in-frame beta chains. Merged by CDR3 protein, the rows form single entries marked with the most common genes and DNA. The V and J calls and clone size are TCRdb's, not the authors'. For this sample the table gives some 1.8 million distinct CDR3 sequences, of which about two fifths were detected only once. 20% to 25% of the sample comes from the top ten.

This clonotype originated in a human donor in good health. The chain joins TRBV20-1 to TRBJ2-1, with a tentative D gene TRBD2 over 6 matching bases. The sample was blood. At the DNA level, the sequence is TGCAGTGCTAGAGATAGGGAGCGGGCGGAGAATGAGCAGTTCTTC. It is translated as CSARDRERAENEQFF.